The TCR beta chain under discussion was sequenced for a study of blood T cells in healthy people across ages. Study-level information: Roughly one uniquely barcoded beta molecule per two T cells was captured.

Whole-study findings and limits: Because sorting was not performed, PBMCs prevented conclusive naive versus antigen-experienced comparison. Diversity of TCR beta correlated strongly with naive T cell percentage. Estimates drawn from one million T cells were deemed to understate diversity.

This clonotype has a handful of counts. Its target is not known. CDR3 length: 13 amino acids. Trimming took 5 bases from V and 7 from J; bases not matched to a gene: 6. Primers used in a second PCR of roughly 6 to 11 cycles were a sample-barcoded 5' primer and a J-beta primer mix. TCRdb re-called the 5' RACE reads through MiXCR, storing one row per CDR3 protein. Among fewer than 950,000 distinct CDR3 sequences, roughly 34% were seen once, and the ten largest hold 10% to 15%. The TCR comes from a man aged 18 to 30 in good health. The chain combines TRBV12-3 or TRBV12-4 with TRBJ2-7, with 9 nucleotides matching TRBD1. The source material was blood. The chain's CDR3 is CASSRTGVDEQYF. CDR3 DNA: TGTGCCAGCAGTAGGACAGGGGTAGATGAGCAGTACTTC.